What follows are 6 T cell receptor beta chains derived from one specimen sequenced in a study of tumor-infiltrating lymphocytes in localized non-small cell lung cancer. Sequenced by immunoSEQ multiplex PCR; TCRdb stores in-frame clones only, minus some. Of just over 9,500 clones in the sample, 60% to 80% are singletons; the top ten hold 8.5% to 10%. Sample: lung tumor tissue. The source is a human donor with non-small cell lung cancer.

The J gene is TRBJ2-3, the V gene TRBV29-1; TRBD2 matches at 9 bases. Germline CDR1 and CDR2: SQVTM and ANQGSEA. The CDR3 is 19 residues long. The V gene end was trimmed by 0 bases and the J gene end by 0 bases; junction bases not matched to a gene: 13. In nucleotides, the CDR3 is TGCAGCGTTGAAGATTTTAGGTGGCGCGGGGGGGAGAGCACAGATACGCAGTATTTT. The encoded protein is CSVEDFRWRGGESTDTQYF.

The genes are TRBV7-9 and TRBJ2-1; 7 bases agree with TRBD2. Germline V gene data show CDR1 as SEHNR and CDR2 as FQNEAQ (reference sequence). The length of the CDR3 is 16 residues. After removal of 1 base from V and 3 bases from J, the junction contained 6 bases not matched to a gene. CDR3 coding DNA: TGTGCCAGCAGCTTAGGGGAGCGGGAATTCTACAATGAGCAGTTCTTC. Protein sequence: CASSLGEREFYNEQFF.

The chain joins TRBV6-4 to TRBJ2-1; D gene unclear. The CDR3 spans 16 residues. Germline-derived CDR1 and CDR2 are MRHNA and SNTAGT. The V gene lost 0 bases and the J gene lost 1 base, with 10 bases spanning the gap. CDR3 amino acids: CASSDSGGRSYNEQFF. The DNA for the CDR3 is TGTGCCAGCAGTGACTCTGGTGGAAGATCCTACAATGAGCAGTTCTTC.

The V gene is TRBV10-3, the J gene TRBJ1-3; D is ambiguous. Germline V CDR1 and CDR2: ENHRY, SYGVKD. V lost 4 bases and J 4 bases, leaving 8 bases between the germline ends. The CDR3 covers 13 residues. The CDR3 region is CAISADPGNTIYF. The CDR3 DNA reads TGTGCCATCAGTGCTGACCCGGGAAACACCATATATTTT.

The CDR3 spells CASTPAGKKNTEAFF. CDR3 coding DNA: TGTGCCAGCACCCCGGCCGGCAAAAAGAACACTGAAGCTTTCTTT. V usage is TRBV27 and J usage is TRBJ1-1; D is unresolved. The germline V gene has CDR1 MNHEY and CDR2 SMNVEV (reference sequence). V lost 7 bases to trimming and J lost 1 base, with 16 bases between them. The CDR3 runs to 15 residues.

The chain recombines TRBV5-1 with TRBJ1-2, with D tentatively TRBD1 (5 bases). Germline lookup yields CDR1 SGHRS and CDR2 YFSETQ. The CDR3 is made up of 13 amino acids. Trimming took off 0 bases at V and 6 bases at J, with 9 bases between the two ends. CDR3 sequence reads: CASSLVQGDGYTF. DNA for the CDR3: TGCGCCAGCAGCTTGGTTCAGGGTGATGGCTACACCTTC.